The 14 T cell receptor beta chains given below trace back to one sample, sequenced in a study of blood T cell repertoires in COVID-19. Using immunoSEQ multiplex PCR, the repertoire was profiled, and TCRdb retains in-frame clones only, with some absent. The table includes about 200,000 clones, about 90% detected once. The sequenced sample was peripheral blood. The receptors were gathered from a woman aged 50 to 60 with acute or convalescent COVID-19.

The chain has TRBV14 and TRBJ2-1, with 11 bases lining up with TRBD2. The germline gives CDR1 SGHDN, CDR2 FVKESK. The trim removed 2 bases at V and 4 bases at J, leaving 4 bases unmatched. The CDR3 runs 16 residues. The CDR3 nucleotides read TGTGCCAGCAGCCAACTAGCGGGAGGATCATACAATGAGCAGTTCTTC. Its protein is CASSQLAGGSYNEQFF.

The chain has TRBV4-1 and TRBJ2-6; 7 bases are shared with TRBD2. J gave up 4 bases and V 2 bases, and 8 bases lay outside the gene matches. This CDR3 has 17 residues. CDR1 and CDR2 (germline): MGHRA, YSYEKL. The CDR3 region has the DNA TGCGCCAGCAGCCAATCCGGGACTACCAGAGGGGCCAACGTCCTGACTTTC. The encoded protein is CASSQSGTTRGANVLTF.

The CDR3 reads CASSQNQQGSWSEAFF. DNA for the CDR3: TGTGCCAGCAGCCAAAACCAACAGGGGAGTTGGTCTGAAGCTTTCTTT. The rearrangement joins TRBV3-1 (or the pseudogene TRBV3-2) to TRBJ1-1; 7 nucleotides agree with TRBD1. Germline CDR1 is LGHDT and CDR2 is YNNKEL (reference sequence). V lost 2 bases, J lost 6 bases, and 12 bases stayed unmatched. CDR3 length: 16 residues.

In its sample, this clone was seen once. CDR3 in DNA: TGTGCCAGCAGCTTGGCAGGGGGAAACACCATATATTTT. Its protein is CASSLAGGNTIYF. V is TRBV5-6 and J is TRBJ1-3; D is possibly TRBD1 (5 bases). The ends were cut back, 0 bases at V and 4 bases at J, with 5 bases in the middle. CDR1 is SGHDT and CDR2 is YYEEEE in the germline V gene. The CDR3 contains 13 residues.

The V call is TRBV12-1, the J call TRBJ2-5; TRBD2, the table's D call, lacks a check against the DNA. TRBV12-1 is annotated as a pseudogene. The CDR3 is made up of 18 amino acids. In DNA, the CDR3 is TGTGCCAGCAGCTGTTTATTGGGAGCGGGAGGGTCGGAAGAGACCCAGTACTTC. This translates into CASSCLLGAGGSEETQYF.

The rearrangement links TRBV2 to TRBJ1-1, with D possibly being TRBD1 (5 bases). This CDR3 comprises 15 residues. Trimming removed 9 bases at V and 1 base at J, with 18 bases between. Germline CDR1 SNHLY, CDR2 FYNNEI. This CDR3 reads CARLPRGGKNTEAFF. The CDR3 DNA is TGTGCCAGACTCCCTCGGGGGGGAAAGAACACTGAAGCTTTCTTT.

The gene calls are TRBV19 and TRBJ1-6; D is undetermined. From germline, CDR1 is LNHDA and CDR2 SQIVND (reference sequence). The CDR3 covers 15 residues. V was cut by 1 base and J by 10 bases, with 14 bases left in between. In nucleotides, the CDR3 is TGTGCCAGTAGTATAGGGGAGTTTTCGGTGTCACCCCTCCACTTT. Protein product: CASSIGEFSVSPLHF.

The rearrangement joins TRBV5-1 to TRBJ1-2; no clear D. The V gene lost 4 bases and the J gene lost 0 bases, with 7 bases spanning the gap. Germline assignment: CDR1 SGHRS and CDR2 YFSETQ. This CDR3 contains 13 residues. DNA for the CDR3: TGCGCCAGCAGCCCGTCAGCTAACTATGGCTACACCTTC. Translation gives CASSPSANYGYTF.

The chain recombines TRBV15 with TRBJ2-1; 7 bases match TRBD1. The V gene's germline CDR1 is LNHNV and CDR2 YYDKDF (reference sequence). Trimming removed 5 bases from V and 8 bases from J; junction bases left unmatched: 6. The CDR3 is made up of 13 amino acids. In DNA, the CDR3 is TGTGCCACCAGCCCGCGAGGGGGCTATGAGCAGTTCTTC. It translates to CATSPRGGYEQFF.

The chain uses TRBV6-5 and TRBJ1-1; D remains ambiguous. There are 14 residues in the CDR3. CDR1 is MNHEY, CDR2 SVGAGI, per germline. Trimming removed 2 bases from V and 1 base from J, with 8 bases in between. The CDR3 reads CASSYDRGNTEAFF. The CDR3 nucleotides are TGTGCCAGCAGTTACGACCGAGGGAACACTGAAGCTTTCTTT.

The CDR3 loop is CASSLWSSGMETQYF. CDR3 nucleotide sequence: TGTGCCAGCAGCTTATGGAGTAGCGGGATGGAGACCCAGTACTTC. V is TRBV7-2 and J is TRBJ2-5; 8 nucleotides line up with TRBD2. The CDR3 sequence is 15 residues long. The V and J ends lost 2 bases and 5 bases, in that order; junction bases with no gene match: 7. Germline loops: CDR1 SGHTA, CDR2 FQGNSA.

This clone was found once. The rearrangement uses TRBV19 and TRBJ2-4; D is perhaps TRBD2 (6 bases). Germline loops: CDR1 LNHDA, CDR2 SQIVND (reference sequence). The CDR3 has 17 residues. The ends were cut back, 1 base at V and 0 bases at J, with 13 bases in the middle. The CDR3 loop is CASSIVAIAVAKNIQYF. DNA of the CDR3: TGTGCCAGTAGTATAGTGGCGATAGCGGTAGCCAAAAACATTCAGTACTTC. Full variable domain (missing parts from reference TRBV19 and TRBJ2-4): DGGITQSPKYLFRKEGQNVTLSCEQNLNHDAMYWYRQDPGQGLRLIYYSQIVNDFQKGDIAEGYSVSREKKESFPLTVTSAQKNPTAFYLCASSIVAIAVAKNIQYFGAGTRLSVL.

The rearrangement uses TRBV6-5 and TRBJ2-4, with D maybe TRBD1 (6 bases). The V end lost 3 bases, the J end lost 5 bases, and 11 bases lay between the germline ends. Germline V gene sequence: CDR1 MNHEY, CDR2 SVGAGI. The CDR3 runs 14 residues. The CDR3 here is CASSYGQFENIQYF. In DNA, the CDR3 is TGTGCCAGCAGTTATGGACAGTTTGAAAACATTCAGTACTTC.

This clone was seen only once. The V gene is TRBV15, the J gene TRBJ2-7, with TRBD2 identical over 13 bases. V was clipped by 3 bases and J by 6 bases; unmatched bases: 2. This CDR3 is 14 amino acids long. Germline V gives CDR1 LNHNV, CDR2 YYDKDF (reference sequence). CDR3 sequence: CATSSWTSGSEQYF. CDR3 nucleotides: TGTGCCACCAGCAGTTGGACTAGCGGGAGCGAGCAGTACTTC. Together with reference TRBV15 and TRBJ2-7, the CDR3 gives the full variable domain: DAMVIQNPRYQVTQFGKPVTLSCSQTLNHNVMYWYQQKSSQAPKLLFHYYDKDFNNEADTPDNFQSRRPNTSFCFLDIRSPGLGDTAMYLCATSSWTSGSEQYFGPGTRLTVT.